The rows below give T cell receptor beta chains drawn from one sample of a study of cytomegalovirus exposure and HLA in healthy donors. TCRdb keeps only in-frame clones here, not all; method: immunoSEQ multiplex PCR. The sample includes roughly 83,000 clones, 65% to 80% seen only once; the top ten take 3.5% to 5%. The sample comprised PBMCs. These receptors were obtained from a man aged 55 to 69 in good health and CMV-seronegative. CDR3s include the opening cysteine and the closing phenylalanine or tryptophan. D genes are given only for firm matches. Size values are once, few and many counts, or a class for expanded clones, and some rows have none.

J | V | length | size | D | DNA | CDR3
TRBJ1-4 | TRBV7-9 | 14 | NA | NA | TGTGCCAGCAGCTTCTCGGCGGGAGGTGAAAAACTGTTTTTT | CASSFSAGGEKLFF
TRBJ1-1 | TRBV7-8 | 15 | NA | TRBD1 | TGTGCCAGCAGCACCGGGACAGGGGATGGGACTGAAGCTTTCTTT | CASSTGTGDGTEAFF
TRBJ1-2 | TRBV5-1 | 13 | NA | NA | TGCGCCAGCAGCTTGGATTTCGGCTATGGCTACACCTTC | CASSLDFGYGYTF
TRBJ2-1 | TRBV9 | 17 | NA | TRBD2 | TGTGCCAGCAGCGTAGTAGCGGGGGGTACCTCCTACAATGAGCAGTTCTTC | CASSVVAGGTSYNEQFF
TRBJ2-7 | TRBV7-3 | 13 | few | NA | TGTGCCAGCAGCTTAACCCGGAGCCACGAGCAGTACTTC | CASSLTRSHEQYF
TRBJ1-1 | TRBV1 | 17 | NA | NA | TGCACCAGCAGCCAAGTCCGGGACAACAACGGCAGCACTGAAGCTTTCTTT | CTSSQVRDNNGSTEAFF
TRBJ2-5 | TRBV7-7 | 15 | few | TRBD2 | TGTGCTAGCAGCTTAGGGCTAGCGGGGGTAGAGACCCAGTACTTC | CASSLGLAGVETQYF
TRBJ2-1 | TRBV10-2 | 17 | once | NA | TGCGCCAGCAGTGTGACGCTTGGCCGGGACACGGATGATGAGCAGTTCTTC | CASSVTLGRDTDDEQFF
TRBJ2-7 | TRBV27 | 15 | NA | TRBD2 | TGTGCCAGCAGTTCGGCAGGCGGGGGCTCCTACGAGCAGTACTTC | CASSSAGGGSYEQYF
TRBJ2-3 | TRBV6-6 | 13 | NA | TRBD2 | TGTGCCAGCATCTACGGGGGGGGGTATACGCAGTATTTT | CASIYGGGYTQYF
TRBJ1-1 | TRBV19 | 16 | NA | TRBD1 | TGTGCCAGTAGTATAGACGCCGCAGGGGGCTACACTGAAGCTTTCTTT | CASSIDAAGGYTEAFF
TRBJ2-7 | TRBV21-1 | 14 | NA | NA | TGTGCCAGCCGCGGCGGGGGGATTGCCTACGAGCAGTACTTC | CASRGGGIAYEQYF
TRBJ1-6 | TRBV4-1 | 17 | once | TRBD1 | TGCGCCAGCAGCCAAGACACACCTGGACAGGGTTATTCACCCCTCCACTTT | CASSQDTPGQGYSPLHF
TRBJ2-1 | TRBV25-1 | 17 | NA | TRBD2 | TGTGCCAGCAGTGTGGTGACTAGCGGGGGGAGTGTGAATGAGCAGTTCTTC | CASSVVTSGGSVNEQFF
TRBJ2-2 | TRBV2 | 14 | NA | NA | TGTGCCAGCAGTGACGCAGGGTTGGGCGGGGAGCTGTTTTTT | CASSDAGLGGELFF
TRBJ1-1 | TRBV2 | 12 | NA | NA | TGTGCCAGCCTAGGACGGGACTCTGAAGCTTTCTTT | CASLGRDSEAFF
TRBJ1-1 | TRBV6-1 | 14 | few | NA | TGTGCCAGCAGTGCAGGGATCGCGAACACTGAAGCTTTCTTT | CASSAGIANTEAFF
TRBJ2-7 | TRBV6-5 | 12 | NA | NA | TGTGCCAGCGTCCCGGGGACCTACGAGCAGTACTTC | CASVPGTYEQYF
TRBJ2-7 | TRBV7-3 | 15 | few | TRBD1 | TGTGCCAGCAGCTCAATGGACAGGGGGCGCAGCGAGCAGTACTTC | CASSSMDRGRSEQYF
TRBJ2-7 | TRBV6-1 | 14 | NA | TRBD1 | TGTGCCAGCAGTACGACAGGGAAGTCGGGCGAGCAGTACTTC | CASSTTGKSGEQYF
TRBJ1-1 | TRBV10-3 | 15 | once | NA | TGTGCCATCAGTGGGGAGGGCGCAATGAACACTGAAGCTTTCTTT | CAISGEGAMNTEAFF
TRBJ2-7 | TRBV7-9 | 15 | NA | TRBD1 | TGTGCCAGCAGCTTACAGGGGGCGAGGTCCTACGAGCAGTACTTC | CASSLQGARSYEQYF
TRBJ2-3 | TRBV4-1 | 14 | NA | NA | TGCGCCAGCAGCCACTTTTGGGGCCCAGATACGCAGTATTTT | CASSHFWGPDTQYF
TRBJ2-7 | TRBV13 | 14 | NA | TRBD1 | TGTGCCAGCAGCTCGGGACAGGGAAGGTACGAGCAGTACTTC | CASSSGQGRYEQYF
TRBJ2-3 | TRBV4-2 | 14 | NA | NA | TGTGCCAGCAGCCCCCGGACTCCCACAGATACGCAGTATTTT | CASSPRTPTDTQYF
TRBJ1-4 | TRBV5-5 | 13 | NA | NA | TGTGCCAGCAGCTTGGGTCCGAATGAAAAACTGTTTTTT | CASSLGPNEKLFF
TRBJ1-2 | TRBV2 | 13 | few | NA | TGTGCCAGCAGTGACATCGAGAACTATGGCTACACCTTC | CASSDIENYGYTF
TRBJ1-1 | TRBV7-6 | 13 | NA | NA | TGTGCCAGCAGCTTAGCGGTTGACAGGACAGCTTTCTTT | CASSLAVDRTAFF
TRBJ2-1 | TRBV11-1 | 14 | NA | TRBD1 | TGTGCCAGCAGCCCGCGGACAGGGGAGCTTGAGCAGTTCTTC | CASSPRTGELEQFF